The 6 T cell receptor beta chains presented below share a single source sample, sequenced in a study of blood T cell repertoires in COVID-19. Libraries were prepared by immunoSEQ multiplex PCR; TCRdb keeps only in-frame clonotypes and omits some of them. The data show over 250,000 clones, less than 90% seen once. What was sequenced was peripheral blood. All receptors come from a human donor in a cohort sampled during active COVID-19.

The rearrangement joins TRBV19 to TRBJ2-5; no firm D call. V was shortened by 3 bases and J by 5 bases, with 19 bases between the two germline ends. In germline, CDR1 is LNHDA, CDR2 SQIVND (reference sequence). The CDR3 has 16 residues. As DNA, the CDR3 is TGTGCCAGTAGTATCATCGTTGTCACAACCCTGGAGACCCAGTACTTC. Protein product: CASSIIVVTTLETQYF.

V usage is TRBV18 and J usage is TRBJ2-5; weak D call: TRBD1 (6 bases). CDR1 is KGHSH and CDR2 is LQKENI in the germline V gene. The germline V and J ends were trimmed by 4 bases and 7 bases, with 19 bases remaining between them. The CDR3 sequence is 15 residues long. The CDR3 here is CASSQDSGTIPTQYF. In nucleotides, the CDR3 is TGTGCCAGCTCACAAGATTCCGGGACAATCCCGACCCAGTACTTC.

The V and J genes are TRBV4-3 and TRBJ1-2; tentative D call: TRBD1 (5 bases). The CDR3 has 17 amino acids. V lost 0 bases to trimming and J lost 1 base, with 15 bases between them. CDR1 and CDR2 from the germline V gene are LGHNA and YSLEER. This CDR3 reads CASSQDLQDYRNYGYTF. Written as DNA, the CDR3 is TGCGCCAGCAGCCAAGACTTACAGGACTACCGTAACTATGGCTACACCTTC.

This chain joins TRBV29-1 and TRBJ2-1; a possible D gene is TRBD1 (7 bases). Germline V gene lookup returns CDR1 SQVTM and CDR2 ANQGSEA. CDR3 length: 14 amino acids. The CDR3 sequence: CGAMEGAGVMSQFF. For the CDR3, the DNA is TGCGGAGCCATGGAGGGGGCAGGTGTGATGAGTCAGTTCTTC.

This sequence joins TRBV2 and TRBJ1-6, with D perhaps TRBD1 (5 bases). CDR1 and CDR2 (germline): SNHLY, FYNNEI. The CDR3 is 14 amino acids. V lost 4 bases, J lost 10 bases, and 14 bases lay in between. The CDR3 sequence is CASSVGQGLSPLHF. For the CDR3, the DNA is TGTGCCAGCAGTGTCGGGCAGGGACTCTCACCCCTCCACTTT.

The CDR3 DNA follows: TGCGCCAGCAGCCAAGTGCTACAGGGTTGGGAGACCCAGTACTTC. Residues: CASSQVLQGWETQYF. The chain links TRBV4-3 to TRBJ2-5; maybe TRBD1 (6 bases). V was trimmed by 1 base and J by 5 bases, leaving 14 bases between them. The CDR3 contains 15 residues. Germline V gene sequence: CDR1 LGHNA, CDR2 YSLEER.